The clone carrying this TCR beta chain has a handful of counts. The data were taken from a study of patients and donors after allogeneic stem cell transplantation. CDR3 length: 15 residues. Per the germline V gene, CDR1 is LGHDT and CDR2 is YNNKEL (reference sequence). The V segment lost 5 bases and the J segment 5 bases; nucleotides outside the gene matches: 9. TCRdb reanalysed the RT-PCR reads using MiXCR and keeps one entry per CDR3 protein. The sample includes over 65,000 distinct CDR3 sequences, 26% of them seen just once. The sample consisted of blood, either unsorted or a sorted T cell fraction (not recorded which). This chain connects TRBV3-1 to TRBJ1-2, with 9 bases fitting TRBD1. This TCR was recovered from a human donor who was either an allogeneic HSCT recipient or a stem cell or donor lymphocyte infusion donor (not recorded which). It is not recorded whose cells these are; they may come from a transplant donor. For the CDR3, the DNA is TGTGCCAGCAGCAAGAGGGGACAGGGACGATATGGCTACACCTTC. Translation: CASSKRGQGRYGYTF.